This T cell receptor (beta chain) was sequenced during a study of cytomegalovirus exposure and HLA in healthy donors. With 60 Vbeta and 13 Jbeta primers, the PCR was carried out. Here immunoSEQ multiplex PCR was the method, and the copy in TCRdb shows in-frame clones only, minus some. The sample shows about 120,000 clones, about 80% of them seen only once. Germline-derived CDR1 and CDR2 are MGHDK and SYGVNS. The CDR3 loop spans 12 amino acids. The V end was cut by 2 bases, the J end by 4 bases, with 3 bases between. Sequencing was performed on PBMCs. The V gene is TRBV25-1, the J gene TRBJ1-5; D is unclear. This sequence was found in a woman aged 35 to 49 in good health and CMV-seropositive. CDR3 DNA: TGTGCCAGCAGTGAACGGAATCAGCCCCAGCATTTT. It is translated as CASSERNQPQHF.